These 21 T cell receptor beta chains originate from one sample sequenced in a study of T cell repertoires in cytomegalovirus infection. TCRdb re-derived calls from the reads in MiXCR, one entry per CDR3 protein. The profile shows around 71,000 distinct CDR3 sequences, 20% of them singletons. Their antigen targets remain unknown. The source was CD8+ T cells from cultured PBMCs, collected from culture after CMV antigen stimulation. Receptor source: a human donor in good health (CMV status not recorded). Some clones in this sample may be carry-over from other donors' samples.

A word on this clonotype: Mismatch with germline at one junction end may stem from a read error. This rearrangement joins TRBV27 to TRBJ2-7, with TRBD2 as a possible D gene (5 bases). The CDR3 runs 14 residues. Germline values: CDR1 MNHEY, CDR2 SMNVEV (reference sequence). The CDR3 nucleotides read TGTGCCAGCATTTTAACCGGAGGTGGCGACGAGCAGTACTTC. Its protein product is CASILTGGGDEQYF.

The chain recombines TRBV4-1 with TRBJ1-2; D is possibly TRBD1 (5 bases). Deletions cut 4 bases from V and 1 base from J, with 13 bases between. This CDR3 has 15 residues. Germline V lookup: CDR1 MGHRA, CDR2 YSYEKL. In nucleotides, the CDR3 is TGCGCCAGCAGCCGAAGATCGGGGGATAACTATGGCTACACCTTC. It is translated as CASSRRSGDNYGYTF.

The chain recombines TRBV7-2 with TRBJ2-2; 9 positions agree with TRBD1. Germline trimming cut 10 bases from V and 2 bases from J; bases unmatched to any gene: 11. The CDR3 length is 16 residues. The V gene's germline CDR1 is SGHTA and CDR2 FQGNSA. CDR3 sequence (DNA): TGTGCCATCATTTCACAGGGGGCGCTTAACACCGGGGAGCTGTTTTTT. This codes for CAIISQGALNTGELFF.

This chain links TRBV28 with TRBJ2-1, with TRBD2 matching over 13 bases. Germline V lookup: CDR1 MDHEN, CDR2 SYDVKM. The CDR3 length is 19 residues. V was clipped by 4 bases and J by 4 bases; unmatched bases: 13. CDR3 sequence (DNA): TGTGCCAGCAGTTCCGGACTAGCGGGGGACCCAGCCCAATACAATGAGCAGTTCTTC. Translation: CASSSGLAGDPAQYNEQFF.

This clonotype was found a few times. The rearrangement links TRBV7-3 to TRBJ1-6; D not resolved. Trimming pared 2 bases from V and 11 bases from J, leaving 4 bases between. The V gene's germline CDR1 is SGHTA and CDR2 FQGTGA. The CDR3 is 11 residues long. Here the CDR3 reads CASSLDPPLHF. The CDR3 DNA reads TGTGCCAGCAGCTTAGATCCACCCCTCCACTTT.

This clonotype showed up just a few times. The chain joins TRBV6-8 to TRBJ2-3; 12 bases are shared with TRBD2. Trimming took 2 bases from V and 2 from J; bases not matched to a gene: 2. Germline-derived CDR1 and CDR2 are MNHGY and SAAAGT. The CDR3 spans 16 residues. The CDR3 sequence is CASSYGLAGPTDTQYF. The CDR3 DNA is TGTGCCAGCAGTTACGGACTAGCGGGGCCCACAGATACGCAGTATTTT.

This rearrangement joins TRBV9 to TRBJ2-2, with D possibly TRBD1 on 6 matching bases. The CDR3 has 16 amino acids. The V gene's germline CDR1 is SGDLS and CDR2 YYNGEE. The germline V and J ends were trimmed by 3 bases and 2 bases, with 14 bases remaining between them. The chain's CDR3 is CASSGTGKPNTGELFF. The CDR3 DNA reads as TGTGCCAGCAGCGGTACAGGGAAGCCCAACACCGGGGAGCTGTTTTTT.

The J gene is TRBJ2-7, the V gene TRBV11-2; D is possibly TRBD2 (5 bases). Germline-derived CDR1 and CDR2 are SGHAT and FQNNGV. Between the trimmed V and J ends, which lost 1 base and 2 bases, there was a span of 9 bases. The CDR3 loop spans 14 amino acids. CDR3 loop: CASSLGGFTYEQYF. CDR3 sequence (DNA): TGTGCCAGCAGCTTAGGAGGGTTCACCTACGAGCAGTACTTC.

A few counts support this clonotype. The chain links TRBV7-9 to TRBJ1-4; weak D call: TRBD1 (6 bases). The germline gives CDR1 SEHNR, CDR2 FQNEAQ (reference sequence). The CDR3 totals 15 residues. The germline V and J ends were trimmed by 5 bases and 6 bases, with 16 bases remaining between them. Here the CDR3 DNA reads TGTGCCAGCAGCAAACAACAGGGTCGAGATGAAAAACTGTTTTTT. Amino acids: CASSKQQGRDEKLFF.

This chain connects TRBV4-3 to TRBJ2-5; no reliable D call. The CDR3 has 13 residues. V lost 2 bases, J lost 5 bases, and 9 bases lay in between. Germline-derived CDR1 and CDR2 are LGHNA and YSLEER. The CDR3 sequence: CASSQIVGETQYF. The CDR3 DNA is TGCGCCAGCAGCCAAATTGTGGGGGAGACCCAGTACTTC.

There are a few counts of this clonotype. This chain links TRBV20-1 with TRBJ1-4; tentatively, D is TRBD1 (5 bases). Trimming stripped 2 bases from V and 4 bases from J, with 11 bases between. There are 14 residues in the CDR3. Germline V gene sequence: CDR1 DFQATT, CDR2 SNEGSKA (reference sequence). CDR3: CSARSRDGNEKLFF. CDR3 coding DNA: TGCAGTGCTAGATCCCGGGACGGTAATGAAAAACTGTTTTTT.

The chain carries TRBV7-8 and TRBJ2-2; D not resolved. The germline gives CDR1 SGHVS, CDR2 FQNEAQ. V shed 10 bases and J shed 8 bases, with 11 bases lying between them. The CDR3 contains 11 residues. The CDR3: CATLFKGELFF. The DNA for the CDR3 is TGTGCCACCTTATTCAAGGGGGAGCTGTTTTTT.

At least ten counts were recorded for this clonotype. This rearrangement joins TRBV7-2 to TRBJ2-1; 11 nucleotides agree with TRBD2. The CDR3 totals 16 residues. The germline gives CDR1 SGHTA, CDR2 FQGNSA. J was trimmed by 5 bases and V by 3 bases; bases with no gene match: 6. In DNA form, the CDR3 reads TGTGCCAGCAGCTTTCCTAGCGGGGGGCACGACAATGAGCAGTTCTTC. Its protein is CASSFPSGGHDNEQFF.

J is TRBJ1-1 and V is TRBV7-6; unclear D gene. Germline V gene sequence: CDR1 SGHVS, CDR2 FNYEAQ. The ends were cut back, 5 bases at V and 0 bases at J, with 10 bases in the middle. The length of the CDR3 is 14 residues. The CDR3 loop reads CASSLQKMNTEAFF. The CDR3 DNA reads as TGTGCCAGCAGCCTACAGAAAATGAACACTGAAGCTTTCTTT.

The chain couples TRBV6-2 or TRBV6-3 to TRBJ2-2; D may be TRBD2 (6 bases). CDR3 length: 15 amino acids. Germline-derived CDR1 and CDR2 are MNHEY and SVGEGT. V gave up 6 bases and J gave up 7 bases, with 18 bases separating them. CDR3 amino acids: CASSPMEGPIGELFF. CDR3 sequence (DNA): TGTGCCAGCAGCCCAATGGAGGGGCCAATCGGGGAGCTGTTTTTT.

The rearrangement joins TRBV27 to TRBJ2-1, with 8 bases identical to TRBD2. CDR1 and CDR2 from the germline V gene are MNHEY and SMNVEV (reference sequence). The J segment lost 8 bases and the V segment lost 0 bases, leaving 12 bases of the junction unmatched. CDR3 length: 17 amino acids. DNA for the CDR3: TGTGCCAGCAGTTTATCGGGGAGCGGGGGTGCGTTAGATGAGCAGTTCTTC. It encodes CASSLSGSGGALDEQFF.

The chain combines TRBV7-9 with TRBJ1-1; D is ambiguous. This CDR3 region has 13 residues. V was shortened by 2 bases and J by 11 bases, with 15 bases between the two germline ends. Germline V gene data show CDR1 as SEHNR and CDR2 as FQNEAQ (reference sequence). The CDR3: CASSLKSGGIAFF. The CDR3 DNA is TGTGCCAGCAGCTTAAAATCTGGAGGTATCGCTTTCTTT. The variable domain in full, completed from reference TRBV7-9 and TRBJ1-1, reads DTGVSQNPRHKITKRGQNVTFRCDPISEHNRLYWYRQTLGQGPEFLTYFQNEAQLEKSRLLSDRFSAERPKGSFSTLEIQRTEQGDSAMYLCASSLKSGGIAFFGQGTRLTVV.

This clonotype was observed a few times. The chain employs TRBV11-2 and TRBJ1-2; D is unclear. The CDR3 covers 13 residues. The germline V gene has CDR1 SGHAT and CDR2 FQNNGV. V was clipped by 1 base and J by 7 bases, with 10 bases between them. CDR3 sequence: CASSLAGSAGYTF. DNA for the CDR3: TGTGCCAGCAGCTTAGCGGGGTCTGCTGGCTACACCTTC.

This clonotype has just a few counts. The gene calls are TRBV10-3 and TRBJ1-6; TRBD1 matches at 8 bases. The ends lost 4 bases at V and 9 bases at J; junction bases unmatched: 17. Germline V CDR1 and CDR2: ENHRY, SYGVKD. The CDR3 has 18 residues. Here the CDR3 DNA reads TGTGCCATCAGTGGTGGTTCCGGGGGGACAGGACGGGGTTCACCCCTCCACTTT. It is translated as CAISGGSGGTGRGSPLHF.

V gene TRBV19 combines with J gene TRBJ1-3; a weak D match, TRBD1 (5 bases). CDR1 LNHDA and CDR2 SQIVND come from the germline V gene (reference sequence). The V end lost 3 bases, the J end lost 3 bases, and 12 bases lay between the germline ends. This CDR3 has 15 amino acids. The chain's CDR3 is CASSIGRGSGNTIYF. DNA for the CDR3: TGTGCCAGTAGTATCGGTCGGGGGAGTGGAAACACCATATATTTT.

The chain combines TRBV18 with TRBJ1-1; D not resolved. CDR3 length: 13 amino acids. V was cut by 3 bases and J by 8 bases, with 13 bases left in between. CDR1 is KGHSH, CDR2 LQKENI, per germline. The CDR3 DNA sequence: TGTGCCAGCTCACCCGGCCGAGACGCCGAAGCTTTCTTT. Residues: CASSPGRDAEAFF.